This T cell receptor (beta chain) was sequenced in a study of OX40 agonist ivuxolimab in advanced cancers. Looking at the study overall: A male proportion of more than 75% was recorded, with mean age roughly 62 years and range roughly 23 to 79.

Clones were sequenced by immunoSEQ multiplex PCR, and TCRdb holds only the in-frame ones, with some missing. The sample carries approximately 70,000 clones, more than 75% recorded once. The TCR comes from an adult with an advanced solid tumor such as melanoma, head and neck, liver or kidney cancer. Sequenced here: CD4+ or CD8+ T cells sorted from blood, sampled in a trial of the OX40 agonist ivuxolimab.

The CDR3: CASSFSGGIGYTF. CDR3 DNA: TGTGCCAGCAGCTTTTCGGGGGGCATCGGCTACACCTTC. The rearrangement joins TRBV5-4 to TRBJ1-2, with D possibly being TRBD1 (6 bases). This CDR3 comprises 13 residues. Germline V gene sequence: CDR1 SGHNT, CDR2 YYREEE (reference sequence). Between the trimmed V and J ends, which lost 2 bases and 8 bases, there was a span of 13 bases.